The T cell receptor beta chain under discussion was sequenced for a study of blood T cells in healthy people across ages. With a J-beta primer mix and a sample-barcoded 5' primer, a second PCR ran about 7 to 12 cycles. Each cDNA molecule, via a template-switch adaptor with 12 random nucleotides, was tagged. One entry per CDR3 protein, called by TCRdb with MiXCR from the 5' RACE reads. The data contain over 600,000 distinct CDR3 sequences, 20% to 25% of them singletons. The study's findings and limits: Older age coincided with a roughly linear decline in TCR beta diversity per million T cells.

In the case of this clonotype: Its antigen is currently unknown.

This receptor was taken from a man aged 65 to 85 in good health. Material for sequencing was blood.

The CDR3 sequence is CASSVDVRWGTPPNYGYTF. The CDR3 DNA reads TGTGCCAGCAGCGTAGATGTTCGGTGGGGGACACCGCCTAACTATGGCTACACCTTC. V gene TRBV9 combines with J gene TRBJ1-2, with D perhaps matching TRBD1 (6 bases). Trimming took 0 bases from V and 0 from J, leaving 21 bases between them. Germline CDR1 SGDLS, CDR2 YYNGEE. This CDR3 is built from 19 residues. Complete variable domain (other parts from reference TRBV9 and TRBJ1-2): DSGVTQTPKHLITATGQRVTLRCSPRSGDLSVYWYQQSLDQGLQFLIQYYNGEERAKGNILERFSAQQFPDLHSELNLSSLELGDSALYFCASSVDVRWGTPPNYGYTFGSGTRLTVV.